Listed here is a single T cell receptor beta chain. Its specificity is unknown. The length of the CDR3 is 18 residues. The germline V gene encodes CDR1 SGHRS and CDR2 YFSETQ. One entry per CDR3 protein, without DNA, is what TCRdb gives after re-calling the 5' RACE reads. The sample has about 550,000 distinct CDR3 sequences; the top ten hold approximately 3.5%. This sample is drawn from a study of T cells expressing NK-cell markers. General study findings and limits: It remained uncertain whether the expanded NKG2C+ T cell clones were specific for HCMV antigens.

Sequencing was carried out using blood T cells: a sorted CD56 or NKG2C T cell subset, CD4+ or CD8+ T cells, or bulk PBMC T cells (not recorded which). The receptor was derived from a man aged 18-30 years in good health. The chain combines TRBV5-1 with TRBJ2-1; checking the TCRdb D call of TRBD2 is not possible without DNA. CDR3 amino acids: CASGRPSGRENSYNEQFF.